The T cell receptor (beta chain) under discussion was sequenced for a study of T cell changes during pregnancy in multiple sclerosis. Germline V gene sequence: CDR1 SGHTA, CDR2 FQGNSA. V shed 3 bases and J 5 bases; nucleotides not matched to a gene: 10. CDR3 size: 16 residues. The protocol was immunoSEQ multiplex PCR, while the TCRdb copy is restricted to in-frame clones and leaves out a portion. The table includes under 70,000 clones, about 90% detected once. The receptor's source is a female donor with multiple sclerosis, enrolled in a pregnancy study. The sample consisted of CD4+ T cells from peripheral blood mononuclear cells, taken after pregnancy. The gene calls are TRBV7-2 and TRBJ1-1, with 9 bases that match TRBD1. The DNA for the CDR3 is TGTGCCAGCAGCTTTTTCGGACAGGGGATGGGAACTGAAGCTTTCTTT. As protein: CASSFFGQGMGTEAFF.